This passage covers 18 T cell receptor beta chains from one sample sequenced in a study of regulatory T cells in long-lasting Graves disease. Arm-PCR of CDR3 regions and iRepertoire HTBI primers were used to build TCR beta libraries. A single record per CDR3 protein comes from TCRdb applying MiXCR to the multiplex PCR reads. The sample has roughly 250,000 distinct CDR3 sequences, 18% seen once. The sample's time point: newly diagnosed GD, antithyroid drugs for less than 3 months. RNA isolated from PBMCs was used to make the TCR library. The same specimen was also included in a second study, on T cells in Graves' hyperthyroidism and ophthalmopathy.

This specimen was peripheral blood mononuclear cells (PBMCs), taken at new diagnosis, from a patient treated with antithyroid drugs. The receptors were sampled from a woman in her 30s with Graves disease.

This clonotype was observed at least ten times. The chain is built from TRBV5-1 and TRBJ2-3; possible D gene TRBD1, 6 bases. Germline assignment: CDR1 SGHRS and CDR2 YFSETQ. Trimming took off 2 bases at V and 5 bases at J, with 12 bases between the two ends. The CDR3 loop spans 14 amino acids. The CDR3 coding sequence is TGCGCCAGCAGCTTAACAGGGCGAGGAGATACGCAGTATTTT. This codes for CASSLTGRGDTQYF.

This clonotype was detected many times. V and J are TRBV6-2 or TRBV6-3 and TRBJ1-5, with no clear D. The germline V and J ends were trimmed by 0 bases and 1 base, with 7 bases remaining between them. Per germline, CDR1 MNHEY and CDR2 SVGEGT. The CDR3 runs to 15 residues. Here the CDR3 reads CASSYSIDSNQPQHF. The CDR3 nucleotides are TGTGCCAGCAGTTACTCCATTGACAGCAATCAGCCCCAGCATTTT.

This clonotype has a count of ten or more. V usage is TRBV19 and J usage is TRBJ2-1; TRBD1 matches 9 bases. CDR1 LNHDA and CDR2 SQIVND come from the germline V gene (reference sequence). The V and J ends lost 4 bases and 5 bases, in that order; junction bases with no gene match: 3. This CDR3 is built from 14 residues. CDR3 sequence (DNA): TGTGCCAGTAGTAAGGGACAGGGAGACAATGAGCAGTTCTTC. Encoded protein: CASSKGQGDNEQFF.

There are many counts of this clonotype. This chain links TRBV3-1 with TRBJ2-1; perhaps TRBD1 as D (6 bases). The CDR3 has 14 residues. Trimming left V 3 bases short and J 6 bases short, with 12 bases between. Germline values: CDR1 LGHDT, CDR2 YNNKEL (reference sequence). CDR3: CASSQRVGGNEQFF. The CDR3, as DNA: TGTGCCAGCAGCCAGAGGGTAGGGGGCAATGAGCAGTTCTTC.

This clonotype was picked up many times. The chain uses TRBV4-2 and TRBJ2-3, with no clear D. The ends were cut back, 1 base at V and 6 bases at J, with 14 bases in the middle. Looked up from germline, CDR1 is LGHNA and CDR2 is YNFKEQ. The CDR3 sequence is 15 residues long. The CDR3: CASSQARQPGDTQYF. The DNA of the CDR3 is TGTGCCAGCAGCCAAGCCCGCCAGCCGGGCGATACGCAGTATTTT.

This clonotype showed up many times. This chain connects TRBV7-3 to TRBJ2-1; D not certain. Looked up from germline, CDR1 is SGHTA and CDR2 is FQGTGA. Trimming cost V 1 base and J 8 bases, with 12 bases left between them. This CDR3 contains 14 residues. CDR3 sequence: CASSLIPSVHEQFF. In DNA, the CDR3 is TGTGCCAGCAGCTTAATACCCAGTGTGCATGAGCAGTTCTTC.

In the case of this clonotype: It differs at one base from a far larger clone, so likely a read error. The V gene is TRBV6-2 or TRBV6-3, the J gene TRBJ2-7; D is ambiguous. Germline CDR1 MNHEY, CDR2 SVGEGT. The CDR3 runs to 15 residues. V shed 0 bases and J shed 7 bases, with 16 bases lying between them. CDR3 amino acids: CASSYSRRSYNEQYF. In DNA, the CDR3 is TGTGCCAGCAGTTACTCTAGACGGTCCTACAATGAGCAGTACTTC.

This clonotype showed up just a few times. V is TRBV6-1 and J is TRBJ2-6, with D possibly matching TRBD1 (6 bases). This CDR3 is built from 16 residues. V was clipped by 7 bases and J by 0 bases, with 13 bases between them. Germline V gene lookup returns CDR1 MNHNS and CDR2 SASEGT. CDR3 in amino acids: CASNPDRTSGANVLTF. CDR3 bases: TGTGCCAGCAACCCGGACAGAACCTCTGGGGCCAACGTCCTGACTTTC.

The table lists this clonotype with many counts. V gene TRBV20-1 combines with J gene TRBJ2-1; a weak D match, TRBD1 (6 bases). Germline assignment: CDR1 DFQATT and CDR2 SNEGSKA (reference sequence). The CDR3 consists of 16 residues. V was shortened by 3 bases and J by 2 bases, with 17 bases between the two germline ends. The CDR3 spells CSASRATGRAYNEQFF. The DNA for the CDR3 is TGCAGTGCTAGTAGGGCTACAGGGAGAGCCTACAATGAGCAGTTCTTC.

This clonotype was recorded at least ten times. The chain links TRBV20-1 to TRBJ2-1; no clear D. This CDR3 contains 10 residues. Germline CDR1 and CDR2: DFQATT and SNEGSKA (reference sequence). Deletions cut 6 bases from V and 3 bases from J, with 3 bases between. CDR3 nucleotides: TGCAGTGCCGACTACAATGAGCAGTTCTTC. Protein sequence: CSADYNEQFF.

Only a few counts were recorded for this clonotype. It differs at one base from a far larger clone, so likely a read error. The gene calls are TRBV10-3 and TRBJ1-1; no firm D call. V was clipped by 3 bases and J by 1 base, with 6 bases between them. Germline CDR1 ENHRY, CDR2 SYGVKD. The CDR3 has 13 residues. CDR3 in DNA: TGTGCCATCAGTGAAGCGGAGAACACTGAAGCTTTCTTT. Its protein is CAISEAENTEAFF.

The chain has TRBV20-1 and TRBJ2-3, with D perhaps given as TRBD1 or TRBD2 (5 bases each). The CDR3 runs to 12 residues. Germline V CDR1 and CDR2: DFQATT, SNEGSKA (reference sequence). The V end was cut by 6 bases, the J end by 6 bases, with 13 bases between. The CDR3 sequence is CSAIDGADTQYF. The DNA of the CDR3 is TGCAGTGCGATCGACGGGGCGGATACGCAGTATTTT.

A remark on this clonotype: A read error may explain this, as a much larger clone is one base away. The V and J genes are TRBV18 and TRBJ1-3, with D possibly being TRBD1 (5 bases). The CDR3 consists of 12 residues. In germline, CDR1 is KGHSH, CDR2 LQKENI. This CDR3 reads CASTPGENTIYF. The DNA of the CDR3 is TGTGCCAGCACACCGGGGGAAAACACCATATATTTT.

This clonotype was seen once. A much more abundant neighbour one base away suggests this may be a read error. The V call is TRBV2, the J call TRBJ1-6; possibly TRBD1 for D (6 bases). In germline, CDR1 is SNHLY, CDR2 FYNNEI. This CDR3 has 13 amino acids. CDR3 DNA sequence: TGTGTCAGCATGAGGATACAGGGATCACCCCTCCACTTT. Its protein is CVSMRIQGSPLHF.

This clonotype showed up just a few times. The junction differs from germline at one of its ends, possibly a read error. The chain links TRBV6-1 to TRBJ2-4, with TRBD1 identical over 7 bases. This CDR3 has 15 residues. CDR1 and CDR2 (germline): MNHNS, SASEGT. Here the CDR3 reads CASSEGQGAKNIRYF. The DNA for the CDR3 is TGTGCCAGCAGTGAAGGACAGGGAGCCAAAAACATTCGGTACTTC.

This clonotype showed up just a few times. One base away lies a much larger clone, so this may be a sequencing read error. The chain recombines TRBV29-1 with TRBJ2-7; possible D gene TRBD1, 6 bases. Per germline, CDR1 SQVTM and CDR2 ANQGSEA. The CDR3 loop spans 15 amino acids. The CDR3 DNA sequence: TGCGGCGTTGAAGTTGCACAGGGACGGTTCCACGAGCAGTACTTC. Translation gives CGVEVAQGRFHEQYF.

Comments on this clonotype: It is likely a read error: a sequence one base away is far more abundant. CDR3: CVSSIGQGVVYGYTF. The CDR3, as DNA: TGCGTCAGCAGCATCGGACAGGGGGTGGTCTATGGCTACACCTTC. This chain links TRBV5-8 with TRBJ1-2; 10 nucleotides agree with TRBD1. The CDR3 is 15 amino acids. Per the germline V gene, CDR1 is SGHTS and CDR2 is YDEGEE.

This clonotype has at least ten counts. The rearrangement links TRBV5-8 to TRBJ1-5, with 7 positions matching TRBD1. CDR1 is SGHTS, CDR2 YDEGEE, per germline. CDR3 length equals 17 residues. V dropped 4 bases and J dropped 2; count of bases not matched to a gene: 12. As DNA, the CDR3 is TGTGCCAGCAGCGCGACAGGGTACGACGGTGGCAATCAGCCCCAGCATTTT. This encodes CASSATGYDGGNQPQHF.